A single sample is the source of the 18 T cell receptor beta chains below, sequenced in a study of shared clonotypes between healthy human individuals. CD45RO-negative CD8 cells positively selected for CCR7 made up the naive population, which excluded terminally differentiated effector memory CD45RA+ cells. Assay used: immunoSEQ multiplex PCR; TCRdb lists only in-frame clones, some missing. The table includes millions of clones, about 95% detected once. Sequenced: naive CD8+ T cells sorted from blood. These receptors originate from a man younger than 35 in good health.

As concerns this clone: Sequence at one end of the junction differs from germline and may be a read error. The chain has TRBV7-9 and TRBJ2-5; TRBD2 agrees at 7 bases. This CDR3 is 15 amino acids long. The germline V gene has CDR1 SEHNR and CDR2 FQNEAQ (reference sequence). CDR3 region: CASSPMGGMPETQHF. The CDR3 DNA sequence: TGTGCCAGCAGCCCGATGGGGGGGATGCCAGAGACCCAGCACTTC.

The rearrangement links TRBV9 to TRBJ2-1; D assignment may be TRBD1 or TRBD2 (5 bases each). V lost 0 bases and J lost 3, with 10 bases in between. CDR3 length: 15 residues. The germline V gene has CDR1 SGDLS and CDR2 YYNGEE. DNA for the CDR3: TGTGCCAGCAGCGTAGATGGGGACGTCTACAATGAGCAGTTCTTC. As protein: CASSVDGDVYNEQFF.

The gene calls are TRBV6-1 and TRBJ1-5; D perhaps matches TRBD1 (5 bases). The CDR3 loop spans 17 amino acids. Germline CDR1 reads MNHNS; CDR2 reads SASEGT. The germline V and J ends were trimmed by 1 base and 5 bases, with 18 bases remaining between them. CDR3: CASSEEVYLEGDQPQHF. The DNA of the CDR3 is TGTGCCAGCAGTGAAGAGGTCTACCTCGAAGGGGATCAGCCCCAGCATTTT.

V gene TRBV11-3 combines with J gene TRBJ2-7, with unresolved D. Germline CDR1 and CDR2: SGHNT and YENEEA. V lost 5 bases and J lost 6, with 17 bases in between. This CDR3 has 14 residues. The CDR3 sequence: CASSPSGLVSEQYF. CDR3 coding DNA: TGTGCCAGCAGCCCAAGTGGGCTTGTTAGCGAGCAGTACTTC.

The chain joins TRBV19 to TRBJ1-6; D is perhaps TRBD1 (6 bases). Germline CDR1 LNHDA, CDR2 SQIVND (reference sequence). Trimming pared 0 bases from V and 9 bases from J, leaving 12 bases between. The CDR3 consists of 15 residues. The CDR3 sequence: CASSIETGGGSPLHF. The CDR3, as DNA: TGTGCCAGTAGTATAGAGACAGGTGGAGGTTCACCCCTCCACTTT.

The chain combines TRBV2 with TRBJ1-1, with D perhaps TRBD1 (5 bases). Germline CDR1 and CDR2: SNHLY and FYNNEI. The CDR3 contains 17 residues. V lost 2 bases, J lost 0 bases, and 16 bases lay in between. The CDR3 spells CASSEHGQGWMNTEAFF. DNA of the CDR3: TGTGCCAGCAGTGAACATGGCCAGGGATGGATGAACACTGAAGCTTTCTTT.

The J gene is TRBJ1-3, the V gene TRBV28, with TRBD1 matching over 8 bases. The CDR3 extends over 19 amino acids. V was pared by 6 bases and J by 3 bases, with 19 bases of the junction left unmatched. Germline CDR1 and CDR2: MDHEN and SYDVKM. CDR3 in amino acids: CASRSSQGANSFSGNTIYF. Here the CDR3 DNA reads TGTGCCAGCAGATCCTCTCAGGGGGCTAACAGTTTTAGTGGAAACACCATATATTTT.

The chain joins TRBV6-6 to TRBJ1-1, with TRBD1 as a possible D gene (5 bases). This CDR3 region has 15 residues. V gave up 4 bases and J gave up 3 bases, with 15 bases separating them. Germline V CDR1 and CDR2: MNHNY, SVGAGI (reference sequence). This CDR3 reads CASSSTGEGHTEAFF. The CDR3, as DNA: TGTGCCAGCAGTTCGACGGGGGAGGGCCACACTGAAGCTTTCTTT.

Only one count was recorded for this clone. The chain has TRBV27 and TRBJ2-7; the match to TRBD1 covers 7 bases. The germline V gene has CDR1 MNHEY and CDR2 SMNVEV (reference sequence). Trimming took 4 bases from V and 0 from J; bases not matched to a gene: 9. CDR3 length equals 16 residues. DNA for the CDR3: TGTGCCAGCAGTTACTCCACAGGGGCCACCTCCTACGAGCAGTACTTC. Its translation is CASSYSTGATSYEQYF.

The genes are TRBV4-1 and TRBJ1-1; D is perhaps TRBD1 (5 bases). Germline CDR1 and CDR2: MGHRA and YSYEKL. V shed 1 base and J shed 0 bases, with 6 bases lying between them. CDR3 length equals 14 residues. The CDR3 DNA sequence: TGCGCCAGCAGCCAAGCAGGGATGAACACTGAAGCTTTCTTT. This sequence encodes CASSQAGMNTEAFF.

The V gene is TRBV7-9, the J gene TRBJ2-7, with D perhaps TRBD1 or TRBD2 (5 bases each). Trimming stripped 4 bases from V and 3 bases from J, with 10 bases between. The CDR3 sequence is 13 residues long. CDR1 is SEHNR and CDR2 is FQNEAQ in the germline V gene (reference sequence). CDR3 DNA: TGTGCCAGCAGCTGGGACGGGGTCTACGAGCAGTACTTC. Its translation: CASSWDGVYEQYF.

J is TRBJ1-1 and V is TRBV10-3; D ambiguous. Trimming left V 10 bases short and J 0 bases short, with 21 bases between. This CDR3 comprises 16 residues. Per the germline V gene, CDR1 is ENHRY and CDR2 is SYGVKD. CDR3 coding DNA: TGTGCCAGTGGACGGACGGAGGGAGGGATGAACACTGAAGCTTTCTTT. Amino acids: CASGRTEGGMNTEAFF.

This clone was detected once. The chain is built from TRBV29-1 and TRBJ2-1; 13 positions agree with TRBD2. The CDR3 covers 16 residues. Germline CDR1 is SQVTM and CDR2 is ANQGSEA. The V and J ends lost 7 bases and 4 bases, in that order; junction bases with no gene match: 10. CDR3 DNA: TGCAGCGCCATGGGACTAGCGGGAACCCGTTACAATGAGCAGTTCTTC. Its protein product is CSAMGLAGTRYNEQFF.

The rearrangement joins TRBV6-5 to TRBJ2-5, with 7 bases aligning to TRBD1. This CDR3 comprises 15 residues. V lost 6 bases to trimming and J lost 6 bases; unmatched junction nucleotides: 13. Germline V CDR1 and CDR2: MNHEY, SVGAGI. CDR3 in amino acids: CASRLTGEGVQTQYF. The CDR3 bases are TGTGCCAGCAGGTTAACAGGGGAAGGAGTGCAGACCCAGTACTTC.

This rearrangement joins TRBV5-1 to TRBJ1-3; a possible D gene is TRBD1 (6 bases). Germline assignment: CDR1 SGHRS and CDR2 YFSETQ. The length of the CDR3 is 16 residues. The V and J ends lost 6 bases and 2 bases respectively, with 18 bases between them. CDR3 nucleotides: TGCGCCAGCACCTATACGACAGGCGAAGCTGGAAACACCATATATTTT. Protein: CASTYTTGEAGNTIYF.

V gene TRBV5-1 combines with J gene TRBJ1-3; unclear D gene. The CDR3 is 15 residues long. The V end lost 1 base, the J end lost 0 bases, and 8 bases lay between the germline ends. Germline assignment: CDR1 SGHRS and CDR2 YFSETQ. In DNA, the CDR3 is TGCGCCAGCAGCTTGAGTGGTGGCTCTGGAAACACCATATATTTT. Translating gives CASSLSGGSGNTIYF.

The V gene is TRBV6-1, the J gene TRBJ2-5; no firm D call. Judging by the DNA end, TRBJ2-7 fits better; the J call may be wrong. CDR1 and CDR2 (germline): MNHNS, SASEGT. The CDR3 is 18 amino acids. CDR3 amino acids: CASSEALHLRLSRYEQYF. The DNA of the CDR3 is TGTGCCAGCAGTGAAGCGCTTCACTTACGGTTATCTCGCTACGAGCAGTACTTC.

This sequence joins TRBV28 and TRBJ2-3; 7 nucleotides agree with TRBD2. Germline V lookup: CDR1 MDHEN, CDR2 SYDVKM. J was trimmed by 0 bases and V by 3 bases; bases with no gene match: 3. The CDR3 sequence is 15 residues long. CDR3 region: CASSFSSGSTDTQYF. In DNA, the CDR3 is TGTGCCAGCAGTTTCAGTAGCGGGAGCACAGATACGCAGTATTTT.